This TCR beta chain was recorded in a study of blood T cell repertoires in COVID-19. Study-wide background: Cohort 3 recovery required two negative PCRs, clearance, or symptom resolution. Collection of acute and convalescent COVID-19 samples took place in the United States, Italy and Spain.

V lost 0 bases and J lost 4, with 9 bases in between. Germline-derived CDR1 and CDR2 are MNHEY and SVGAGI. CDR3 length equals 14 residues. Assay used: immunoSEQ multiplex PCR; TCRdb lists only in-frame clones, some missing. The sample has 210,000 or so clones; 85% to 90% are singletons. This sequence joins TRBV6-5 and TRBJ1-2, with a possible D match to TRBD1 (5 bases). The source material was PBMCs or T cells enriched from blood (not recorded which). This TCR derives from a woman aged 50 to 60 in a cohort exposed to, infected with or recovered from COVID-19 (not recorded which). CDR3 coding DNA: TGTGCCAGCAGTTACTCGGGGGAGGGCTATGGCTACACCTTC. As protein: CASSYSGEGYGYTF.